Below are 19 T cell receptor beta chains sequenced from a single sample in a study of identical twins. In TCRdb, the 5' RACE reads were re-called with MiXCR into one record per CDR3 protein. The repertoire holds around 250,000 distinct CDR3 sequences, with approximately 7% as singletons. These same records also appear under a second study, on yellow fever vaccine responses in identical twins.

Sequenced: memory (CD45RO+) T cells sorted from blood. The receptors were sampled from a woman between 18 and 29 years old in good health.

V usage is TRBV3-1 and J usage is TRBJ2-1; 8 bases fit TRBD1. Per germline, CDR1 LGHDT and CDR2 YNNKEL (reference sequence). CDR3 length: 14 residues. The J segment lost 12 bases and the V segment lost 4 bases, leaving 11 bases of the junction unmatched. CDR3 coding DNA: TGTGCCAGCAGCCTTCGGACAGGGACAATGGCGCAGTTCTTC. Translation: CASSLRTGTMAQFF.

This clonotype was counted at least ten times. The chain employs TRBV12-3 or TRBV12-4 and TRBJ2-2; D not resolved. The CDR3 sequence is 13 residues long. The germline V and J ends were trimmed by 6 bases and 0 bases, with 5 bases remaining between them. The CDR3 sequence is CASSTPNTGELFF. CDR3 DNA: TGTGCCAGCAGCACTCCGAACACCGGGGAGCTGTTTTTT.

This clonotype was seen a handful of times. This CDR3 is CSASRLSQTAKNIQYF. CDR3 in DNA: TGCAGTGCTAGTCGCTTGAGTCAGACAGCCAAAAACATTCAGTACTTC. This chain uses TRBV20-1 with TRBJ2-4; D ambiguous. The CDR3 length is 16 residues. V lost 3 bases and J lost 0, with 15 bases in between. In germline, CDR1 is DFQATT, CDR2 SNEGSKA (reference sequence).

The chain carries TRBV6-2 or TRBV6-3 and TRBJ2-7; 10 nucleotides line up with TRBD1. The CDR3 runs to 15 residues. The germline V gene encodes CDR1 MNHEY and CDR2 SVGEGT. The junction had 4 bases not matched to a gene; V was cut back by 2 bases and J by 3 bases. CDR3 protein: CASSYLGQGFYEQYF. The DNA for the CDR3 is TGTGCCAGCAGTTACCTGGGACAGGGGTTCTACGAGCAGTACTTC.

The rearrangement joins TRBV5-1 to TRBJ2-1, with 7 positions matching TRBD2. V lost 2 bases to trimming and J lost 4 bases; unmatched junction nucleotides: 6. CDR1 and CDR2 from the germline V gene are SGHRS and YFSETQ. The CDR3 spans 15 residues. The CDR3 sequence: CASSLFLAAYNEQFF. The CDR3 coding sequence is TGCGCCAGCAGCTTATTTCTAGCGGCATACAATGAGCAGTTCTTC.

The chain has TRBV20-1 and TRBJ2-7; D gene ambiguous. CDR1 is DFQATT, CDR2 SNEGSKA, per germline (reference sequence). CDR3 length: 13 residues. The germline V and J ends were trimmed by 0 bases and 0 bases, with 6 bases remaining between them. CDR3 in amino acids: CSARDVSSYEQYV. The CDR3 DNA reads TGCAGTGCTAGAGATGTGAGCTCCTACGAGCAGTACGTC.

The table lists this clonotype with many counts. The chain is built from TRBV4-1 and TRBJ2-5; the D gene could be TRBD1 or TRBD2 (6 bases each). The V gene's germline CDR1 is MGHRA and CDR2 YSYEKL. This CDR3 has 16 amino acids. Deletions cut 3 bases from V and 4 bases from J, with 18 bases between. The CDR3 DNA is TGCGCCAGCAGCCACCGACAGGTCTTGGGAGGAGAGACCCAGTACTTC. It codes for CASSHRQVLGGETQYF.

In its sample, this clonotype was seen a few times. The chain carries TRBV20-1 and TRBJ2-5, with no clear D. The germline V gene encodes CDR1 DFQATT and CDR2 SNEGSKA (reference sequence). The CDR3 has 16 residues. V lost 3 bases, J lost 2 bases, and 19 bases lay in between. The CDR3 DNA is TGCAGTGCTAGGGCGTGGAACTCCCCTCTACAAGAGACCCAGTACTTC. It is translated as CSARAWNSPLQETQYF.

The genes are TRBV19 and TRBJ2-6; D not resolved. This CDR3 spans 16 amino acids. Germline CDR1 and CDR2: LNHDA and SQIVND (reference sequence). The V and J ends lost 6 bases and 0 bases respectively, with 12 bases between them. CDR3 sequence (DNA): TGTGCCAGTAGGGCAATGACCTCCTCTGGGGCCAACGTCCTGACTTTC. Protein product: CASRAMTSSGANVLTF.

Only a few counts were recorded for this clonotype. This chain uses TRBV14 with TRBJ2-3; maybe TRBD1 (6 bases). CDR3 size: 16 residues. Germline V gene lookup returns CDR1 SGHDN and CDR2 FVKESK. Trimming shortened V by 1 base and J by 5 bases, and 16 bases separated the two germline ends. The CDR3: CASSQGRQAQGDTQYF. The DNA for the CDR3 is TGTGCCAGCAGCCAAGGGCGACAGGCGCAGGGAGATACGCAGTATTTT.

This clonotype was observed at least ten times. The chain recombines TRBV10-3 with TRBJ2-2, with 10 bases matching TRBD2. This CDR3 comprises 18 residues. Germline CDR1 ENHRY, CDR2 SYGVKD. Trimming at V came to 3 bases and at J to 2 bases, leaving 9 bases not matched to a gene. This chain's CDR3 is CAISDPGLADLNTGELFF. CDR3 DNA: TGTGCCATCAGTGACCCAGGACTAGCGGACCTAAACACCGGGGAGCTGTTTTTT.

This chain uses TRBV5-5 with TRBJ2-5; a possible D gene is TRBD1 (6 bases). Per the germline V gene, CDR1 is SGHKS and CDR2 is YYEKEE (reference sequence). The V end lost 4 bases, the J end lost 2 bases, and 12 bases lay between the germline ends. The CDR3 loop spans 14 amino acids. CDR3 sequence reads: CASSRFGQQETQYF. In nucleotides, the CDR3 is TGTGCCAGCAGCCGTTTCGGACAGCAAGAGACCCAGTACTTC.

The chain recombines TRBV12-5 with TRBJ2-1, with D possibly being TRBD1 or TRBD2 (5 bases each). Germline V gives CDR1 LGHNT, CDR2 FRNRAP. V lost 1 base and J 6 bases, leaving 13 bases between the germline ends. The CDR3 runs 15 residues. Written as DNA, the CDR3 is TGTGCTAGTGGTTTGGGGCTTGTCGGGGCCAATGAGCAGTTCTTC. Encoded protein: CASGLGLVGANEQFF.

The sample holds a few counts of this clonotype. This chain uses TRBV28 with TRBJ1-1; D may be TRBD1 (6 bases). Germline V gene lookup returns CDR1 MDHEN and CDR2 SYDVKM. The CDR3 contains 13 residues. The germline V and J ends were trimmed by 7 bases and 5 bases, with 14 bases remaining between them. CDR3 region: CASNREGKTEAFF. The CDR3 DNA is TGTGCCAGCAACAGGGAGGGAAAAACTGAAGCTTTCTTT.

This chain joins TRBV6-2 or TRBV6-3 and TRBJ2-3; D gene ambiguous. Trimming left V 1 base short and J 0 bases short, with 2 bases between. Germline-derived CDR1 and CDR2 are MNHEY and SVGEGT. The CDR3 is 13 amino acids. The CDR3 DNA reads TGTGCCAGCAGTTACTGGAGCACAGATACGCAGTATTTT. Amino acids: CASSYWSTDTQYF.

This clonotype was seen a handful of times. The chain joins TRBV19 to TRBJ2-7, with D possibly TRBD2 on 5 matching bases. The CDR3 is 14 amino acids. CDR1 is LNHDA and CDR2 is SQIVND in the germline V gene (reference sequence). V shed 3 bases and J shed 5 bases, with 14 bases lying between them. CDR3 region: CASSITGWSHEQYF. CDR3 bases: TGTGCCAGTAGTATTACGGGATGGAGCCACGAGCAGTACTTC.

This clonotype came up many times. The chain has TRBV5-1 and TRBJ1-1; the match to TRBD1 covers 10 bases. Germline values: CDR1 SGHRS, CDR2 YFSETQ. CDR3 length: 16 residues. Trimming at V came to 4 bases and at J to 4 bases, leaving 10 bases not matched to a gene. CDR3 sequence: CASSLRQGAGGTEAFF. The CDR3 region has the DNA TGCGCCAGCAGCCTAAGACAGGGGGCGGGGGGCACTGAAGCTTTCTTT.

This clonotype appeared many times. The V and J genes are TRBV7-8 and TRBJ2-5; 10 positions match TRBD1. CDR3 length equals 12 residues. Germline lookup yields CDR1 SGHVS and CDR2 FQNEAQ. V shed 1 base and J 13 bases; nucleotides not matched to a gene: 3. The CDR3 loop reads CASSLEGTGVYF. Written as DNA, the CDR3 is TGTGCCAGCAGCTTAGAAGGGACAGGGGTGTACTTC.

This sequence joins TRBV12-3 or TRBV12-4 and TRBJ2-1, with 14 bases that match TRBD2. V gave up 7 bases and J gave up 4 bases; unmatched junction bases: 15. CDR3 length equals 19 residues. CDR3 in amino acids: CASIPPPGLAGEPYNEQFF. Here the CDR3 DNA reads TGTGCCAGCATACCGCCCCCGGGACTAGCGGGAGAACCGTACAATGAGCAGTTCTTC.